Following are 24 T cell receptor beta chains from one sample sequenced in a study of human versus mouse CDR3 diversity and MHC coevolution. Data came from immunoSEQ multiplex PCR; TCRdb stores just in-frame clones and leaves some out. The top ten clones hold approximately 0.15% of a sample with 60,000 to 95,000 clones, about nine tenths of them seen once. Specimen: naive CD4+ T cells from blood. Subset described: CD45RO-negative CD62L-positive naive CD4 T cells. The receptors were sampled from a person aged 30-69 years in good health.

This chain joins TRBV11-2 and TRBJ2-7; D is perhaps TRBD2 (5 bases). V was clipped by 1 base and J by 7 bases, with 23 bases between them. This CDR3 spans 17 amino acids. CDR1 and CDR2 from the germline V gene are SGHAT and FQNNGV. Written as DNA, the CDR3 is TGTGCCAGCAGCTTAGGCACCGGCCGAACTACCCGCGGGGAGCAGTACTTC. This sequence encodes CASSLGTGRTTRGEQYF. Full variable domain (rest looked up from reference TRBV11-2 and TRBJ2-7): EAGVAQSPRYKIIEKRQSVAFWCNPISGHATLYWYQQILGQGPKLLIQFQNNGVVDDSQLPKDRFSAERLKGVDSTLKIQPAKLEDSAVYLCASSLGTGRTTRGEQYFGPGTRLTVT.

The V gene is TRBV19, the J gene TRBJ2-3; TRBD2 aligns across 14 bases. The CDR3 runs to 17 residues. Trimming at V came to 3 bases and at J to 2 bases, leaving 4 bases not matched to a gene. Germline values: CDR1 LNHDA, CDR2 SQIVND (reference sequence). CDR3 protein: CASSIGTSGSTTDTQYF. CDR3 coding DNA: TGTGCCAGTAGTATCGGGACTAGCGGGAGTACCACAGATACGCAGTATTTT.

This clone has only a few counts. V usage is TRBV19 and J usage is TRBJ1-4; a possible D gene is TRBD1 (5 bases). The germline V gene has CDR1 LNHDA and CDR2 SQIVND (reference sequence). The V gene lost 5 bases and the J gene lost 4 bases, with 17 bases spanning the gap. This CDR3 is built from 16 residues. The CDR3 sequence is CASSLRYQGINEKLFF. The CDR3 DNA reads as TGTGCCAGTAGTTTAAGGTATCAGGGAATTAATGAAAAACTGTTTTTT.

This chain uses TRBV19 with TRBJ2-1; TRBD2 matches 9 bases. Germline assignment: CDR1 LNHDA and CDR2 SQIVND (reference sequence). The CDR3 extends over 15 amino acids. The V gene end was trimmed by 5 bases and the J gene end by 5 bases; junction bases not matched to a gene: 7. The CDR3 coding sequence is TGTGCCAGTAGTGTATCTAGCGGGATGCACAATGAGCAGTTCTTC. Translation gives CASSVSSGMHNEQFF.

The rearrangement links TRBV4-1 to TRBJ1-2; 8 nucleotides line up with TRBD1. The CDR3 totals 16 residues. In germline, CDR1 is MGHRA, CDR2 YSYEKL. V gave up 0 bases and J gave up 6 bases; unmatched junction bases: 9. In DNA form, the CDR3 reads TGCGCCAGCAGCCAAGATCCTCTAGACAGGGGCGATGGCTACACCTTC. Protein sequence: CASSQDPLDRGDGYTF.

The CDR3 reads CASSFGSGGLIYF. CDR3 in DNA: TGTGCCAGCAGCTTTGGCTCGGGGGGCCTGATTTATTTT. The chain uses TRBV7-7 and TRBJ2-3; a weak D match, TRBD2 (7 bases). CDR3 length: 13 amino acids. The V gene's germline CDR1 is SSHAT and CDR2 FNYEAQ (reference sequence). Trimming shortened V by 3 bases and J by 15 bases, and 19 bases separated the two germline ends.

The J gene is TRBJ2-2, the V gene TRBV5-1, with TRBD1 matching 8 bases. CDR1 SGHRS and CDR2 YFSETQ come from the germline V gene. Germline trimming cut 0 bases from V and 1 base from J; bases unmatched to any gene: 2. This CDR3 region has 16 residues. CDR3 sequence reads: CASSLAGQGNTGELFF. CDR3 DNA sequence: TGCGCCAGCAGCTTGGCCGGACAGGGGAACACCGGGGAGCTGTTTTTT.

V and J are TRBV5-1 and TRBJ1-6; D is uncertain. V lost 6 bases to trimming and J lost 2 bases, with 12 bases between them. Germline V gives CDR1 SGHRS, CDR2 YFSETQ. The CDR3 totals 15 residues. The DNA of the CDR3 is TGCGCCAGCACCCCCGGAGGGACCTATAATTCACCCCTCCACTTT. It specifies CASTPGGTYNSPLHF.

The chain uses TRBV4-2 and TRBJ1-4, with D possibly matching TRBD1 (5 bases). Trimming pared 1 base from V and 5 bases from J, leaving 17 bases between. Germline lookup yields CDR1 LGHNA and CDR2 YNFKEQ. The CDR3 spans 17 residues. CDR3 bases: TGTGCCAGCAGCCAAGGGCAGGGAGGGGATACGAATGAAAAACTGTTTTTT. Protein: CASSQGQGGDTNEKLFF.

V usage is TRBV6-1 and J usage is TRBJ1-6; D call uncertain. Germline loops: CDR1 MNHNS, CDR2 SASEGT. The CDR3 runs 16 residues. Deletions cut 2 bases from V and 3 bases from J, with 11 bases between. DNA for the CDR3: TGTGCCAGCAGTGAACTTGGGCGCCACTATAATTCACCCCTCCACTTT. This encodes CASSELGRHYNSPLHF.

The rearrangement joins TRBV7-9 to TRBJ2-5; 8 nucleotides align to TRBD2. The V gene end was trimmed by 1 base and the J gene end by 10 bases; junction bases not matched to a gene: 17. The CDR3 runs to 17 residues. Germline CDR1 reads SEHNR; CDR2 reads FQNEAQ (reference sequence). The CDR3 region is CASSLGTSRDPGGRQYF. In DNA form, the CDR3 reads TGTGCCAGCAGCTTAGGGACTAGCAGAGACCCGGGTGGCCGCCAGTACTTC.

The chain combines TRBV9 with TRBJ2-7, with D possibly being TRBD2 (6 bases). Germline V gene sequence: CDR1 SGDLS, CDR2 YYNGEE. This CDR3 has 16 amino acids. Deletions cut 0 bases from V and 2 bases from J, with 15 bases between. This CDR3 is CASSVGAGQFPYEQYF. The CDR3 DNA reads TGTGCCAGCAGCGTAGGCGCGGGGCAATTCCCCTACGAGCAGTACTTC. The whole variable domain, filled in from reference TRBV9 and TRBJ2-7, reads DSGVTQTPKHLITATGQRVTLRCSPRSGDLSVYWYQQSLDQGLQFLIQYYNGEERAKGNILERFSAQQFPDLHSELNLSSLELGDSALYFCASSVGAGQFPYEQYFGPGTRLTVT.

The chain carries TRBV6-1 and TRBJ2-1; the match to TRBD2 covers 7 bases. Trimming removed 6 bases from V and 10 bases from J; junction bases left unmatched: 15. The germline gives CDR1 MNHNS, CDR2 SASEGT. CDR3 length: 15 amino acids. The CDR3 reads CASSVGGSAGEEQFF. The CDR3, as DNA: TGTGCCAGCAGCGTGGGAGGGAGCGCGGGTGAGGAGCAGTTCTTC.

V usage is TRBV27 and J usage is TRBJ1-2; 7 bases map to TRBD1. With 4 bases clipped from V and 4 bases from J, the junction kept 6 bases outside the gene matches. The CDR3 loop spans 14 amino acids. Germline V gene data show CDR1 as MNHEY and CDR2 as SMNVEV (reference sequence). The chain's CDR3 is CASSYIQGSYGYTF. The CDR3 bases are TGTGCCAGCAGTTATATACAGGGGAGCTATGGCTACACCTTC.

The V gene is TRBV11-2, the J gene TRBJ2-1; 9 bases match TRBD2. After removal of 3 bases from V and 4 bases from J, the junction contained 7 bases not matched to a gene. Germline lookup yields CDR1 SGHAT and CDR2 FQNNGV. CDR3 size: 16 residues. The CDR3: CASSLVLAGRYNEQFF. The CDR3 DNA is TGTGCCAGCAGCTTGGTCCTAGCGGGACGTTACAATGAGCAGTTCTTC.

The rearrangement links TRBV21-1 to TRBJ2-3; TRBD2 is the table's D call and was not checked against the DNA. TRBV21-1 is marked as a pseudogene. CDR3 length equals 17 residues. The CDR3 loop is CASSKKCLRERLDTQYF. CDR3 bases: TGTGCCAGCAGCAAAAAGTGCCTTCGAGAGAGGCTAGATACGCAGTATTTT.

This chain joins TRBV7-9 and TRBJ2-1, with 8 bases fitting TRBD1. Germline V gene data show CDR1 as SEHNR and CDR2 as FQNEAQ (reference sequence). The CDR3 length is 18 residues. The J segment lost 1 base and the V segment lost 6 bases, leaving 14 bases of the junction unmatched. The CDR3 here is CASRSGVRQGKSYNEQFF. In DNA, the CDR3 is TGTGCCAGCAGGTCAGGGGTCCGACAGGGGAAATCCTACAATGAGCAGTTCTTC.

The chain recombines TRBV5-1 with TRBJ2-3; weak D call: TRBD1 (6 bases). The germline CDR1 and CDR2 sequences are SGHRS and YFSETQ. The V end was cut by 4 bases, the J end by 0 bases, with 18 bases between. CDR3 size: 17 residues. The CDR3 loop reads CASSRAGAASSTDTQYF. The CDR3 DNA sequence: TGCGCCAGCAGCCGGGCAGGGGCCGCAAGCAGCACAGATACGCAGTATTTT.

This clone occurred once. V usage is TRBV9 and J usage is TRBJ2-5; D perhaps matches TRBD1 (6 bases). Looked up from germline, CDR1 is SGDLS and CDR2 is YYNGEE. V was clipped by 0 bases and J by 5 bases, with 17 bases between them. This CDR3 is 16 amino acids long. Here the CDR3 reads CASSVEGTGSTETQYF. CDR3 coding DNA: TGTGCCAGCAGCGTAGAAGGAACAGGGAGTACGGAGACCCAGTACTTC. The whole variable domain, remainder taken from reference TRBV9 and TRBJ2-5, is DSGVTQTPKHLITATGQRVTLRCSPRSGDLSVYWYQQSLDQGLQFLIQYYNGEERAKGNILERFSAQQFPDLHSELNLSSLELGDSALYFCASSVEGTGSTETQYFGPGTRLLVL.

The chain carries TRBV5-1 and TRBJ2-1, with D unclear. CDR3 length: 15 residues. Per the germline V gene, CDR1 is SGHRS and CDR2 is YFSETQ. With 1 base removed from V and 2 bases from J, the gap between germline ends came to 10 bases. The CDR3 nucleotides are TGCGCCAGCAGCTTGTTGGCGGAGACCTACAATGAGCAGTTCTTC. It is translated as CASSLLAETYNEQFF. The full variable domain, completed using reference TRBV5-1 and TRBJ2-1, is KAGVTQTPRYLIKTRGQQVTLSCSPISGHRSVSWYQQTPGQGLQFLFEYFSETQRNKGNFPGRFSGRQFSNSRSEMNVSTLELGDSALYLCASSLLAETYNEQFFGPGTRLTVL.

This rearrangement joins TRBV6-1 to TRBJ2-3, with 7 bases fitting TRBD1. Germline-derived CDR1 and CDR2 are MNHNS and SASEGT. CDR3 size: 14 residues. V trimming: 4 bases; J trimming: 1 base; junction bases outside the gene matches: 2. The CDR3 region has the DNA TGTGCCAGCAGTGGACAGGGTGGCACAGATACGCAGTATTTT. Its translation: CASSGQGGTDTQYF.

Here the CDR3 reads CASSQIAGGITDTQYF. Written as DNA, the CDR3 is TGTGCCAGCAGTCAAATAGCGGGGGGCATCACAGATACGCAGTATTTT. The rearrangement links TRBV27 to TRBJ2-3; 10 bases fit TRBD2. Germline lookup yields CDR1 MNHEY and CDR2 SMNVEV (reference sequence). The V segment lost 5 bases and the J segment 2 bases; nucleotides outside the gene matches: 7. The CDR3 has 16 residues.

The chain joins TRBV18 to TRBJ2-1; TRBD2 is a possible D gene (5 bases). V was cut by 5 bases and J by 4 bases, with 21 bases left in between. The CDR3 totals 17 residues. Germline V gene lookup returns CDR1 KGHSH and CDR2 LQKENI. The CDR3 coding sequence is TGTGCCAGCTCAGAGAAGACGCGGGCCCCCGGGTACAATGAGCAGTTCTTC. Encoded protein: CASSEKTRAPGYNEQFF. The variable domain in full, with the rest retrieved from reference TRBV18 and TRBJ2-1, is NAGVMQNPRHLVRRRGQEARLRCSPMKGHSHVYWYRQLPEEGLKFMVYLQKENIIDESGMPKERFSAEFPKEGPSILRIQQVVRGDSAAYFCASSEKTRAPGYNEQFFGPGTRLTVL.

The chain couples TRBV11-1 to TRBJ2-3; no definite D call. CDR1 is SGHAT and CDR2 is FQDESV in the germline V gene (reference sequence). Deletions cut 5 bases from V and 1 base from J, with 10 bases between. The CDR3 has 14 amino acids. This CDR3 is CASSIDSGTDTQYF. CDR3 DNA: TGTGCCAGCAGCATCGACTCGGGCACAGATACGCAGTATTTT.